One and the same sample provided the 3 T cell receptor beta chains below, sequenced in a study of T cell changes during pregnancy in multiple sclerosis. This table comes from immunoSEQ multiplex PCR, and its TCRdb copy is limited to in-frame clones, with some not included. The sample has tens of thousands of clones, 90% to 95% seen once. The sample here was CD4+ T cells from peripheral blood mononuclear cells, taken in the second trimester of pregnancy. Every receptor here comes from a female donor with multiple sclerosis, enrolled in a pregnancy study.

By proportion, this clone is medium-sized. This rearrangement joins TRBV14 to TRBJ1-2; tentatively, D is TRBD1 (6 bases). Germline V gene sequence: CDR1 SGHDN, CDR2 FVKESK. Trimming removed 4 bases at V and 4 bases at J, with 22 bases between. This CDR3 comprises 17 residues. CDR3 protein: CASSPSWGQGISYGYTF. CDR3 in DNA: TGTGCCAGCAGCCCTTCTTGGGGGCAGGGGATTTCCTATGGCTACACCTTC.

This sequence joins TRBV19 and TRBJ2-7, with TRBD2 identical over 11 bases. The V gene's germline CDR1 is LNHDA and CDR2 SQIVND (reference sequence). V shed 6 bases, J shed 3 bases, and the junction held 4 bases outside the gene matches. The length of the CDR3 is 14 residues. The CDR3 nucleotides read TGTGCCAGTAGAGTAGCGGGAGGGGTCTACGAGCAGTACTTC. Translating gives CASRVAGGVYEQYF.

This chain connects TRBV2 to TRBJ1-2; 10 bases are shared with TRBD1. The CDR3 is 14 amino acids. Germline-derived CDR1 and CDR2 are SNHLY and FYNNEI. Trimming at V came to 4 bases and at J to 2 bases, leaving 1 base not matched to a gene. This CDR3 reads CASSGTGGNYGYTF. The CDR3 DNA follows: TGTGCCAGCAGTGGGACAGGGGGGAACTATGGCTACACCTTC.